This T cell receptor (beta chain) was recovered during a study of beta chain features in type 1 diabetes. General study results and limits: Shortening that was moderate but significant affected the TCRB CDR3s of Type 1 diabetes patients in all four CD4+ subsets.

Expressed TCRB transcripts got sequenced, as all isolated RNA was reverse transcribed. Profiling relied on immunoSEQ multiplex PCR, and the TCRdb table lists in-frame clones only, not all of them. This table holds about 660,000 clones, 11% to 15% found once. To note about this clone: The antigen is unknown.

V was clipped by 5 bases and J by 0 bases; unmatched bases: 3. From germline, CDR1 is GTSNPN and CDR2 SVGIG (reference sequence). The CDR3 is 13 residues long. J is TRBJ1-1 and V is TRBV30; 7 bases map to TRBD1. The clonotype comes from a young man with type 1 diabetes. Sequencing input: naive CD4+ T cells from blood. In nucleotides, the CDR3 is TGTGCCTGGGGGGGACAGCTGAACACTGAAGCTTTCTTT. This translates into CAWGGQLNTEAFF. The variable domain in full, completed from reference TRBV30 and TRBJ1-1, reads SQTIHQWPATLVQPVGSPLSLECTVEGTSNPNLYWYRQAAGRGLQLLFYSVGIGQISSEVPQNLSASRPQDRQFILSSKKLLLSDSGFYLCAWGGQLNTEAFFGQGTRLTVV.